This TCR beta chain came from a study of blood T cell repertoires in COVID-19 (dated by TCRdb to about 2020). About the study as a whole: The collaborator samples originated in the United States, Italy and Spain and spanned the acute and convalescent phases of COVID-19. The material from the prospective study consisted of cDNA or gDNA derived from T cells, B-cell-depleted T cells, or PBMCs. Deeply sampled blood TCRbeta repertoires from subjects exposed to, actively infected with, or recovered from COVID-19 were included in the dataset. The repertoires were released in a freely available public database meant as a resource for research on the immune response to SARS-CoV-2. Samples came from the ongoing ImmuneRACE study (first 160 participants) plus 1,254 subjects from 6 global collaborators. A de-identified subject ID, COVID-19 status, age in years and sex were almost always included in the sample metadata. HLA class I and class II types, where available, came from metadata supplied by the sample provider rather than from assay-based typing. The investigation overall reported the following: How much clinical and demographic metadata was included differed by source and by participant, and the metadata was provided uncurated.

TCRbeta CDR3 regions were amplified from genomic DNA using the immunoSEQ Assay, a bias-controlled multiplex PCR. On the study's bioinformatics: Within the assay, amplification of reference gene primers was used to estimate how many nucleated cells each sample contained. To quantify the absolute abundance of each unique TCRbeta CDR3 rearrangement, sequence reads were collapsed and filtered. For each sample, productive Simpson clonality was calculated as the square root of Simpson's diversity index over productive rearrangements. Held by TCRdb, this immuneACCESS table contains in-frame sequences only and omits some clones. Under half of the omission traces to an unresolved V gene where checked; the cause of the rest is unknown. D and trimming were read from the DNA, whereas the V and J calls and clone size are those reported in that table. This sample has 200,000 to 250,000 clones in its table, and less than 90% of those were observed once. The leading ten clones occupy roughly 5.3% of the sample.

Notes on this clone: Its recognized antigen is unknown. No base quality information exists; no much larger clone differs at one position.

V was cut back by 3 bases and J by 7 bases, leaving a gap of 12 bases between them. The cysteine opens and the phenylalanine closes a CDR3 of 13 amino acids. The read is trimmed to its CDR3 DNA, 39 bases read in frame from base 1. The germline V gene specifies KGHSH as CDR1 and LQKENI as CDR2. A second Seattle source provided samples from volunteer blood donors who had recovered from COVID-19. Each collaborating institution followed its own protocols to collect whole blood in K2EDTA tubes. For TCRbeta analysis, collaborator samples were shipped as frozen whole blood, as isolated PBMCs, or as DNA extracted from either sample type.

The receptor was derived from a woman in her fifties or sixties who had recovered from COVID-19. The specimen was peripheral blood. The chain links TRBV18 with TRBJ1-1; tentative D gene TRBD1, with 5 bases matching. Here the CDR3 is given as CASSPRQNSEAFF. The DNA sequence is TGTGCCAGCTCACCCCGACAGAATAGTGAAGCTTTCTTT.